The clone carrying this TCR beta chain was recorded a few times. This record comes from a study of regulatory T cells in long-lasting Graves disease. iRepertoire HTBI primers and Arm-PCR of CDR3 regions built TCR beta libraries. MiXCR was run by TCRdb on the multiplex PCR reads, yielding one entry per CDR3 protein. This table holds around 450,000 distinct CDR3 sequences, about 22% found once. Regarding time point: persistent/refractory GD, antithyroid drugs over 5 years with positive TRAb. The TCR library used RNA extracted from PBMCs. CDR3 size: 16 residues. Germline CDR1 reads SGHAT; CDR2 reads FQDESV (reference sequence). J lost 10 bases, V lost 6 bases, and 18 bases had no gene match.

Sequencing used peripheral blood mononuclear cells (PBMCs), obtained when the disease was refractory, from a patient treated with antithyroid drugs. The rearrangement uses TRBV11-1 and TRBJ1-1; 9 nucleotides align to TRBD1. The source is a female donor with Graves disease. The CDR3 DNA sequence: TGTGCCAGCAGACCCCCGACCGGGACAGGGCCTGATGGAGCTTTCTTT. Translation gives CASRPPTGTGPDGAFF.